Listed here are 10 T cell receptor beta chains from one sample, sequenced in a study of blood T cell repertoires in COVID-19. Method: immunoSEQ multiplex PCR; TCRdb's copy keeps in-frame clones and lacks some. This sample carries about 90,000 clones, around 87% of them seen once, and the ten largest clones take about 18%. Sequenced input: peripheral blood. These receptors originate from a human donor in a cohort sampled during active COVID-19.

The V gene is TRBV5-4, the J gene TRBJ2-7, with TRBD1 identical over 9 bases. The junction had 7 bases not matched to a gene; V was cut back by 1 base and J by 5 bases. Germline loops: CDR1 SGHNT, CDR2 YYREEE (reference sequence). The CDR3 extends over 15 amino acids. This CDR3 reads CASSLLWDRAHEQYF. DNA of the CDR3: TGTGCCAGCAGCTTGCTGTGGGACAGGGCCCACGAGCAGTACTTC.

This clone has more than one count but fewer than ten. This chain links TRBV4-3 with TRBJ2-7, with 7 bases aligning to TRBD1. Germline assignment: CDR1 LGHNA and CDR2 YSLEER. The trim removed 1 base at V and 0 bases at J, leaving 6 bases unmatched. The CDR3 totals 16 residues. Written as DNA, the CDR3 is TGCGCCAGCAGCCAAGTAAAGACAGGGAGCTCCTACGAGCAGTACTTC. As protein: CASSQVKTGSSYEQYF.

This clone was found once. The chain employs TRBV14 and TRBJ2-2, with 9 bases that match TRBD2. V trimming: 0 bases; J trimming: 5 bases; junction bases outside the gene matches: 7. The CDR3 runs to 17 residues. The germline CDR1 and CDR2 sequences are SGHDN and FVKESK. The CDR3 sequence: CASSQEGWLAGTGELFF. The DNA for the CDR3 is TGTGCCAGCAGCCAAGAGGGATGGCTAGCGGGGACCGGGGAGCTGTTTTTT. The full variable domain, in which reference TRBV14 and TRBJ2-2 provide the parts outside the CDR3, is EAGVTQFPSHSVIEKGQTVTLRCDPISGHDNLYWYRRVMGKEIKFLLHFVKESKQDESGMPNNRFLAERTGGTYSTLKVQPAELEDSGVYFCASSQEGWLAGTGELFFGEGSRLTVL.

The rearrangement joins TRBV5-4 to TRBJ1-1; 10 nucleotides align to TRBD1. CDR1 and CDR2 from the germline V gene are SGHNT and YYREEE (reference sequence). Losses at the gene ends were 0 bases for V and 0 bases for J; bases not matched to a gene: 5. This CDR3 comprises 17 residues. The CDR3 region is CASSLGQGAGMNTEAFF. In DNA, the CDR3 is TGTGCCAGCAGCTTGGGACAGGGGGCTGGGATGAACACTGAAGCTTTCTTT. Full variable domain (remainder filled in from reference TRBV5-4 and TRBJ1-1): ETGVTQSPTHLIKTRGQQVTLRCSSQSGHNTVSWYQQALGQGPQFIFQYYREEENGRGNFPPRFSGLQFPNYSSELNVNALELDDSALYLCASSLGQGAGMNTEAFFGQGTRLTVV.

This rearrangement joins TRBV15 to TRBJ1-2; possibly TRBD1 for D (5 bases). CDR1 and CDR2 from the germline V gene are LNHNV and YYDKDF (reference sequence). The CDR3 sequence is 14 residues long. V lost 5 bases to trimming and J lost 8 bases, with 18 bases between them. The CDR3 protein is CATSPGGGAIGYTF. The CDR3 DNA reads as TGTGCCACCAGCCCCGGGGGAGGGGCGATCGGCTACACCTTC.

V is TRBV9 and J is TRBJ2-1; 12 nucleotides agree with TRBD2. V lost 3 bases, J lost 7 bases, and 5 bases stayed unmatched. Germline CDR1 is SGDLS and CDR2 is YYNGEE. The CDR3 has 15 amino acids. The CDR3 bases are TGTGCCAGCAGCGCTAGCGGGGGGGCTGGGAATGAGCAGTTCTTC. It encodes CASSASGGAGNEQFF.

The V call is TRBV14, the J call TRBJ1-2; weak D call: TRBD1 (5 bases). Per germline, CDR1 SGHDN and CDR2 FVKESK. This CDR3 contains 15 residues. The V end lost 0 bases, the J end lost 13 bases, and 21 bases lay between the germline ends. As DNA, the CDR3 is TGTGCCAGCAGCCAAGATGGGGCCCGTTTAAGGGGTGGCACCTTC. Amino acids: CASSQDGARLRGGTF.

The rearrangement joins TRBV6-5 to TRBJ2-2; tentative D call: TRBD1 (5 bases). The CDR3 spans 13 residues. CDR1 MNHEY and CDR2 SVGAGI come from the germline V gene. V lost 6 bases to trimming and J lost 0 bases, with 5 bases between them. DNA for the CDR3: TGTGCCAGCAGGACAGCGAACACCGGGGAGCTGTTTTTT. As protein: CASRTANTGELFF.

This clone was counted ten times or more. The CDR3 bases are TGTGCCAGCAGTGAAGGTCAGGGCCCCTCCTACAATGAGCAGTTCTTC. Translating it yields CASSEGQGPSYNEQFF. This chain connects TRBV6-1 to TRBJ2-1, with a possible D match to TRBD1 (5 bases). CDR1 MNHNS and CDR2 SASEGT come from the germline V gene. Trimming left V 1 base short and J 0 bases short, with 10 bases between. The CDR3 loop spans 16 amino acids.

This chain connects TRBV7-9 to TRBJ2-5; TRBD2 matches 8 bases. The CDR3 length is 15 residues. J gave up 2 bases and V 6 bases, and 8 bases lay outside the gene matches. In germline, CDR1 is SEHNR, CDR2 FQNEAQ (reference sequence). CDR3 protein: CASSPSGGLQETQYF. The CDR3 bases are TGTGCCAGCAGTCCCAGCGGGGGCCTTCAAGAGACCCAGTACTTC.